Listed here is a single TCR beta chain. No antigen is known for it. Germline assignment: CDR1 SGHRS and CDR2 YFSETQ. V was pared by 6 bases and J by 0 bases, with 13 bases between. This CDR3 spans 15 amino acids. TCR alpha and TCR beta cDNA libraries carrying sample barcodes and UMIs came from 5'RACE with constant-segment primers. TCRdb re-derived calls from the 5' RACE reads in MiXCR, one entry per CDR3 protein. Of 350,000 to 500,000 distinct CDR3 sequences listed, roughly 18% are singletons. This sample is drawn from a study of T-cell memory formation after mild COVID-19. Study-wide points: The CD4+ clones that contracted clustered mainly within CM and EM, and the CD8+ clones concentrated in EMRA. Confirmation of SARS-CoV-2 specificity was lacking for second-wave clones peaking day 37. Clones contracting day 15 to 85 were balanced CD4/CD8; later expanders leaned CD4+.

The sequencing sample was made of PBMCs or a T cell subset sorted from them (not recorded which). The TCR was taken from a man aged 18 to 35 who had mild COVID-19 (a few samples of this study predate the infection). Cell type and time point are not known. The rearrangement uses TRBV5-1 and TRBJ2-1, with D maybe TRBD2 (6 bases). The CDR3 loop reads CASTPLGSSYNEQFF. For the CDR3, the DNA is TGCGCCAGCACCCCACTCGGGAGCTCCTACAATGAGCAGTTCTTC.